This TCR beta chain was recorded in a study of CD8 T cells in ankylosing spondylitis. Study-level findings and limits: Earlier studies detected some motif variants in reactive arthritis synovial fluid and blood. The clones that were linked to disease were reported to be significantly enriched in matched synovial fluid samples from ankylosing spondylitis patients.

Each CDR3 protein gets one entry after TCRdb re-called the 5' RACE reads with MiXCR. This table has around 300,000 distinct CDR3 sequences, under 15% appearing once. Turning to this clonotype: The antigen remains undetermined.

This CDR3 comprises 14 residues. Trimming took off 1 base at V and 9 bases at J, with 13 bases between the two ends. Per germline, CDR1 SGHTA and CDR2 FQGNSA. The sequence came from a male donor with ankylosing spondylitis or in good health (not recorded which). The sequenced sample was blood, either unsorted or a sorted T cell fraction (not recorded which). This rearrangement joins TRBV7-2 to TRBJ1-3; D gene ambiguous. CDR3 nucleotides: TGTGCCAGCAGCTTAGTCCCCGGTTTAAGCACCATATATTTT. It specifies CASSLVPGLSTIYF.